Below, 32 T cell receptor beta chains from the same sample are listed, as sequenced in a study of cytomegalovirus exposure and HLA in healthy donors. The PCR contained 60 Vbeta and 13 Jbeta primers. The protocol was immunoSEQ multiplex PCR, while the TCRdb copy is restricted to in-frame clones and leaves out a portion. In the table there are 110,000 to 150,000 clones, just under 70% of which are singletons. The sample consisted of PBMCs. The receptors shown here come from a man aged 55-75 years in good health and CMV-seronegative.

This clone has only a few counts. The gene calls are TRBV10-2 and TRBJ2-7; 8 nucleotides agree with TRBD1. The length of the CDR3 is 12 residues. Germline V CDR1 and CDR2: WSHSY, SAAADI. The trim removed 11 bases at V and 2 bases at J, leaving 5 bases unmatched. DNA of the CDR3: TGCGCCGCTCAGGGGGCTCCCTACGAGCAGTACTTC. Translated, it gives CAAQGAPYEQYF.

The chain carries TRBV6-5 and TRBJ1-1, with TRBD1 matching over 7 bases. This CDR3 contains 13 residues. The junction had 6 bases not matched to a gene; V was cut back by 10 bases and J by 1 base. CDR1 and CDR2 (germline): MNHEY, SVGAGI. CDR3 DNA sequence: TGTGCCACGGGGACAGTTTGGAACACTGAAGCTTTCTTT. Its translation: CATGTVWNTEAFF.

The rearrangement joins TRBV13 to TRBJ2-5, with TRBD1 matching 8 bases. The J call may not be correct, given that the DNA end is closer to TRBJ2-7. CDR1 is PRHDT, CDR2 FYEKMQ, per germline (reference sequence). CDR3 length: 17 amino acids. This CDR3 is CASSSIKVQGEYDEQYF. CDR3 nucleotides: TGTGCCAGCAGCTCAATTAAGGTACAGGGGGAGTACGACGAGCAGTACTTC.

The genes are TRBV10-3 and TRBJ2-2, with D possibly TRBD2 on 5 matching bases. V lost 3 bases and J 0 bases, leaving 8 bases between the germline ends. The length of the CDR3 is 15 residues. Germline lookup yields CDR1 ENHRY and CDR2 SYGVKD. In DNA form, the CDR3 reads TGTGCCATCAGTGACAAAGCGGCGAACACCGGGGAGCTGTTTTTT. This gives the protein CAISDKAANTGELFF.

The J gene is TRBJ1-2, the V gene TRBV14; 9 bases match TRBD1. CDR1 and CDR2 from the germline V gene are SGHDN and FVKESK. The CDR3 runs 17 residues. J gave up 3 bases and V 5 bases, and 13 bases lay outside the gene matches. CDR3: CASSSQPGTGNHYGYTF. CDR3 bases: TGTGCCAGCAGCTCACAACCCGGGACAGGGAATCACTATGGCTACACCTTC.

This clone was seen only a few times. The V and J genes are TRBV28 and TRBJ2-7; 7 bases agree with TRBD1. This CDR3 has 14 amino acids. The germline V gene encodes CDR1 MDHEN and CDR2 SYDVKM. Germline trimming cut 6 bases from V and 2 bases from J; bases unmatched to any gene: 7. The CDR3 bases are TGTGCCAGCAGCCCGGACAGGCGAACCTACGAGCAGTACTTC. Its protein product is CASSPDRRTYEQYF.

The chain uses TRBV5-1 and TRBJ2-7, with a weak D call TRBD1 (5 bases). The CDR3 is 13 amino acids. Germline V CDR1 and CDR2: SGHRS, YFSETQ. V lost 2 bases and J 3 bases, leaving 9 bases between the germline ends. CDR3 coding DNA: TGCGCCAGCAGCTTTGACAGTTACTACGAGCAGTACTTC. Its protein product is CASSFDSYYEQYF.

The chain uses TRBV10-3 and TRBJ2-7, with D unclear. CDR3 size: 15 residues. Germline CDR1 reads ENHRY; CDR2 reads SYGVKD. V lost 2 bases and J lost 3, with 14 bases in between. Here the CDR3 reads CAISERLGSIYEQYF. The CDR3 coding sequence is TGTGCCATCAGTGAGCGACTCGGGTCGATCTACGAGCAGTACTTC.

The chain couples TRBV28 to TRBJ2-7, with D perhaps matching TRBD2 (6 bases). This CDR3 has 15 amino acids. With 4 bases removed from V and 1 base from J, the gap between germline ends came to 14 bases. Germline values: CDR1 MDHEN, CDR2 SYDVKM. The CDR3 DNA reads as TGTGCCAGCAGTTCCTCGGGAGTGAGGTCCTACGAGCAGTACTTC. Translation: CASSSSGVRSYEQYF.

This clone came up once. This chain joins TRBV5-4 and TRBJ2-5; 14 bases are shared with TRBD2. The germline gives CDR1 SGHNT, CDR2 YYREEE (reference sequence). V trimming: 4 bases; J trimming: 4 bases; junction bases outside the gene matches: 6. The CDR3 extends over 16 amino acids. The CDR3 nucleotides read TGTGCCAGCAGCCCCGGGACTAGCGGGAGAGGAGAGACCCAGTACTTC. This codes for CASSPGTSGRGETQYF.

The J gene is TRBJ2-7, the V gene TRBV5-4; 9 nucleotides line up with TRBD1. Germline values: CDR1 SGHNT, CDR2 YYREEE (reference sequence). This CDR3 has 13 amino acids. Trimming removed 4 bases from V and 4 bases from J; junction bases left unmatched: 3. This CDR3 reads CASSRDRAYEQYF. The DNA for the CDR3 is TGTGCCAGCAGCCGGGACAGGGCTTACGAGCAGTACTTC.

The chain joins TRBV7-2 to TRBJ1-1, with a possible D match to TRBD1 (5 bases). The V end lost 3 bases, the J end lost 3 bases, and 11 bases lay between the germline ends. CDR1 and CDR2 from the germline V gene are SGHTA and FQGNSA. This CDR3 comprises 14 residues. The CDR3 nucleotides read TGTGCCAGCAGCTTTTGGGGCCGGGACACTGAAGCTTTCTTT. It codes for CASSFWGRDTEAFF.

This chain uses TRBV18 with TRBJ2-7; TRBD2 aligns across 7 bases. In germline, CDR1 is KGHSH, CDR2 LQKENI. V trimming: 6 bases; J trimming: 4 bases; junction bases outside the gene matches: 6. This CDR3 is built from 13 residues. CDR3 amino acids: CASSPSGGYEQYF. In nucleotides, the CDR3 is TGTGCCAGCTCCCCTTCCGGGGGGTACGAGCAGTACTTC.

The V call is TRBV5-4, the J call TRBJ2-6; the D gene is possibly TRBD1 (6 bases). Trimming took 0 bases from V and 3 from J, leaving 10 bases between them. From germline, CDR1 is SGHNT and CDR2 YYREEE (reference sequence). The CDR3 loop spans 16 amino acids. This CDR3 reads CASSLVRDNGANVLTF. The DNA of the CDR3 is TGTGCCAGCAGCTTGGTCAGGGACAATGGGGCCAACGTCCTGACTTTC. The full variable domain, completed using reference TRBV5-4 and TRBJ2-6, is ETGVTQSPTHLIKTRGQQVTLRCSSQSGHNTVSWYQQALGQGPQFIFQYYREEENGRGNFPPRFSGLQFPNYSSELNVNALELDDSALYLCASSLVRDNGANVLTFGAGSRLTVL.

V and J are TRBV9 and TRBJ1-2, with D possibly TRBD1 on 5 matching bases. V shed 0 bases and J shed 8 bases, with 14 bases lying between them. Per the germline V gene, CDR1 is SGDLS and CDR2 is YYNGEE. This CDR3 has 14 amino acids. The CDR3 coding sequence is TGTGCCAGCAGCGTAGTCGAGACAGCCGGAGGCTACACCTTC. This sequence encodes CASSVVETAGGYTF.

J is TRBJ1-5 and V is TRBV28; tentative D call: TRBD1 (5 bases). CDR1 MDHEN and CDR2 SYDVKM come from the germline V gene. The CDR3 spans 16 residues. V lost 3 bases and J lost 1, with 13 bases in between. CDR3 DNA: TGTGCCAGCAGTTTGATTGGGGCCGTGAGCAATCAGCCCCAGCATTTT. Encoded protein: CASSLIGAVSNQPQHF. The complete variable domain, with remaining parts taken from reference TRBV28 and TRBJ1-5, reads DVKVTQSSRYLVKRTGEKVFLECVQDMDHENMFWYRQDPGLGLRLIYFSYDVKMKEKGDIPEGYSVSREKKERFSLILESASTNQTSMYLCASSLIGAVSNQPQHFGDGTRLSIL.

V usage is TRBV19 and J usage is TRBJ2-7, with D perhaps matching TRBD2 (6 bases). The CDR3 is made up of 15 amino acids. Germline loops: CDR1 LNHDA, CDR2 SQIVND (reference sequence). V lost 0 bases to trimming and J lost 3 bases, with 12 bases between them. This CDR3 is CASSIDTSPYYEQYF. The DNA of the CDR3 is TGTGCCAGTAGTATAGATACTAGCCCCTACTACGAGCAGTACTTC. The complete variable domain, with remaining parts taken from reference TRBV19 and TRBJ2-7, reads DGGITQSPKYLFRKEGQNVTLSCEQNLNHDAMYWYRQDPGQGLRLIYYSQIVNDFQKGDIAEGYSVSREKKESFPLTVTSAQKNPTAFYLCASSIDTSPYYEQYFGPGTRLTVT.

The chain joins TRBV5-1 to TRBJ1-4, with unresolved D. The length of the CDR3 is 16 residues. V shed 4 bases and J shed 0 bases, with 13 bases lying between them. CDR1 is SGHRS and CDR2 is YFSETQ in the germline V gene. The CDR3 DNA sequence: TGCGCCAGCAGCCCGGATGGAGATGCAACTAATGAAAAACTGTTTTTT. The encoded protein is CASSPDGDATNEKLFF.

The genes are TRBV7-2 and TRBJ2-7, with 8 bases lining up with TRBD2. Germline-derived CDR1 and CDR2 are SGHTA and FQGNSA. The trim removed 6 bases at V and 4 bases at J, leaving 11 bases unmatched. This CDR3 has 15 amino acids. This CDR3 is CASRSGVAGSYEQYF. CDR3 nucleotide sequence: TGTGCCAGCAGAAGTGGAGTAGCGGGAAGTTACGAGCAGTACTTC.

The chain employs TRBV5-4 and TRBJ2-5; 8 nucleotides match TRBD1. Germline assignment: CDR1 SGHNT and CDR2 YYREEE (reference sequence). This CDR3 has 15 residues. V trimming: 5 bases; J trimming: 5 bases; junction bases outside the gene matches: 11. The CDR3 sequence: CASRRWRTGKETQYF. The CDR3 DNA sequence: TGTGCCAGCAGGCGGTGGCGGACAGGGAAGGAGACCCAGTACTTC.

J is TRBJ1-4 and V is TRBV5-4; D not certain. V was pared by 2 bases and J by 10 bases, with 15 bases between. Germline lookup yields CDR1 SGHNT and CDR2 YYREEE (reference sequence). This CDR3 is 14 amino acids long. The CDR3 sequence is CASSLTGVEGKLFF. The CDR3 nucleotides are TGTGCCAGCAGCTTAACCGGGGTTGAAGGAAAACTGTTTTTT.

V and J are TRBV27 and TRBJ1-1, with a weak D call TRBD1 (5 bases). Trimming stripped 5 bases from V and 1 base from J, with 11 bases between. CDR3 size: 14 residues. Germline V gives CDR1 MNHEY, CDR2 SMNVEV (reference sequence). CDR3 DNA: TGTGCCAGCAGTCCCCGACAGCAGAACACTGAAGCTTTCTTT. Encoded protein: CASSPRQQNTEAFF.

This clone occurred once. The V gene is TRBV11-3, the J gene TRBJ2-2, with TRBD2 matching over 14 bases. V dropped 5 bases and J dropped 4; count of bases not matched to a gene: 3. Germline V gene lookup returns CDR1 SGHNT and CDR2 YENEEA. CDR3 length: 16 amino acids. This chain's CDR3 is CASSPGLAGVTGELFF. The DNA of the CDR3 is TGTGCCAGCAGCCCGGGACTAGCGGGAGTCACCGGGGAGCTGTTTTTT. The complete variable domain, with remaining parts taken from reference TRBV11-3 and TRBJ2-2, reads EAGVVQSPRYKIIEKKQPVAFWCNPISGHNTLYWYLQNLGQGPELLIRYENEEAVDDSQLPKDRFSAERLKGVDSTLKIQPAELGDSAVYLCASSPGLAGVTGELFFGEGSRLTVL.

The chain carries TRBV6-5 and TRBJ2-7, with D perhaps TRBD2 (6 bases). CDR3 length: 14 residues. Trimming removed 8 bases from V and 3 bases from J, with 17 bases in between. From germline, CDR1 is MNHEY and CDR2 SVGAGI. The CDR3 is CASSRRDGSYEQYF. The CDR3 region has the DNA TGTGCCAGCTCGCGCAGGGACGGGAGCTACGAGCAGTACTTC.

The chain joins TRBV7-9 to TRBJ1-2, with 7 bases aligning to TRBD1. The CDR3 spans 15 residues. V dropped 5 bases and J dropped 0; count of bases not matched to a gene: 6. The V gene's germline CDR1 is SEHNR and CDR2 FQNEAQ (reference sequence). The CDR3 bases are TGTGCCAGCAGCCCCCGGGACAGCTCTAACTATGGCTACACCTTC. It is translated as CASSPRDSSNYGYTF.

The chain joins TRBV5-4 to TRBJ2-5; TRBD1 matches 9 bases. The V gene's germline CDR1 is SGHNT and CDR2 YYREEE (reference sequence). The CDR3 has 15 residues. V shed 4 bases, J shed 2 bases, and the junction held 6 bases outside the gene matches. The CDR3 region is CASSPQGAGQETQYF. The DNA of the CDR3 is TGTGCCAGCAGCCCACAGGGGGCTGGTCAAGAGACCCAGTACTTC.

This rearrangement joins TRBV29-1 to TRBJ1-1; a possible D gene is TRBD1 (5 bases). Germline CDR1 is SQVTM and CDR2 is ANQGSEA. This CDR3 is built from 13 residues. The V and J ends lost 4 bases and 0 bases respectively, with 9 bases between them. CDR3 sequence: CSVGPGMNTEAFF. The CDR3, as DNA: TGCAGCGTTGGTCCAGGGATGAACACTGAAGCTTTCTTT.

This clone has more than one count but fewer than ten. The chain joins TRBV6-1 to TRBJ2-3, with a weak D call TRBD1 (5 bases). Germline CDR1 is MNHNS and CDR2 is SASEGT. The length of the CDR3 is 13 residues. The V gene lost 4 bases and the J gene lost 2 bases, with 7 bases spanning the gap. In DNA, the CDR3 is TGTGCCAGCAGTGGGGGCGCCACAGATACGCAGTATTTT. Its protein product is CASSGGATDTQYF.

The V gene is TRBV7-9, the J gene TRBJ2-1, with D tentatively TRBD2 (6 bases). The CDR3 is 15 amino acids. Germline V CDR1 and CDR2: SEHNR, FQNEAQ (reference sequence). V was pared by 5 bases and J by 0 bases, with 11 bases between. The DNA of the CDR3 is TGTGCCAGCAGCCCCAGACTAGACTCCTACAATGAGCAGTTCTTC. Amino acid sequence: CASSPRLDSYNEQFF.

This clone showed up just a few times. One end of the junction fails to match germline, which may point to a read error. V and J are TRBV29-1 and TRBJ1-1; 9 bases are a match to TRBD1. In germline, CDR1 is SQVTM, CDR2 ANQGSEA. The CDR3 spans 13 residues. CDR3 protein: CSVEGTGTFEAFF. DNA of the CDR3: TGCAGCGTCGAAGGGACAGGGACTTTTGAAGCTTTCTTT.

The chain carries TRBV28 and TRBJ1-1, with 8 bases matching TRBD1. This CDR3 has 21 amino acids. Germline lookup yields CDR1 MDHEN and CDR2 SYDVKM. Trimming cost V 2 bases and J 0 bases; bases outside gene matches: 20. CDR3 sequence (DNA): TGTGCCAGCAGTTTAATCGGTAGATGGGGACAGGAGGGCGCTATGAACACTGAAGCTTTCTTT. This encodes CASSLIGRWGQEGAMNTEAFF.

The chain joins TRBV6-5 to TRBJ1-5, with unresolved D. This CDR3 is 14 amino acids long. CDR1 and CDR2 (germline): MNHEY, SVGAGI. V was pared by 6 bases and J by 0 bases, with 9 bases between. The CDR3 DNA sequence: TGTGCCAGCAGGAGGCAGAATAGCAATCAGCCCCAGCATTTT. It specifies CASRRQNSNQPQHF.